The entry that follows covers one T cell receptor beta chain sequence. No cognate antigen has been identified for it. Base qualities are missing; no much larger clone stands one base away. This record comes from a study of long-term antiretroviral therapy in people with HIV (dated by TCRdb to between 2021 and 2022). Background for the entire study: The earliest samples were collected about a decade before the 2015 WHO recommendation for immediate ART, when ART was typically delayed until CD4 counts fell. Whether ART initiation and durable HIV suppression were associated with changes in peripheral blood TRB repertoire composition and diversity was tested in a retrospective serial study. A total of 192 cryopreserved PBMC samples were contributed to the cohort by 30 adults with confirmed HIV infection, with samples collected serially over a mean of roughly six years (range 1-12). Of the 30 to 35 participants with HIV, more than 10 were female. Test extractions of a monoclonal T-cell line alongside some 35 polyclonal samples showed no cross-contamination during QIAcube processing.

Inclusion was restricted to participants for whom at least one PBMC sample before ART initiation and at least two post-ART samples were available. Treatment was received in the United States of America by all participants with HIV. Cryopreserved samples of about 0.95-11 million PBMC were thawed and washed before DNA extraction. At the time of the earliest PBMC sample, participants with HIV were aged between about 23 and 54 years. PBMC samples from each participant spanned 1-4 timepoints before ART initiation and 2-8 timepoints after ART initiation, with a median of 7 samples. Serial HIV viral load, CD4+ T-cell count, ART history and demographic data were obtained for every participant. Genomic DNA was extracted from unsorted PBMC with a Qiagen kit on a QIAcube, processed in batches of 12 samples. CDR1 is given as SGHTA and CDR2 as FQGNSA, both from the germline V gene. Relative to germline, V is missing 2 bases and J is missing 7 bases, with 11 bases of the junction outside any gene match. The CDR3 has 15 amino acids, counting the end cysteine and phenylalanine. CDR3 DNA only is kept here, 45 bases in frame from base 1.

Overall results and qualifications from the work: Expanded TRB clones identified before ART initiation dominated the repertoire at all time points, although this dominance fluctuated and declined in many PLHIV after ART. A significant increase in TRB diversity was found to be associated with ART initiation, although TRB diversity was observed to remain significantly below that of transplant donor controls even after long-term ART. The samples span the years 2004 to 2017, and the ART regimens used may be less effective than current regimens. Compared with controls, HIV repertoires had narrower CDR3 length ranges, and the network structure pointed to an antigen-experienced repertoire that shifted only slightly toward naive after ART. Because PBMC availability was limited, only the TCR beta chain was sequenced, with no alpha chain pairing. Inferences about post-ART repertoire changes are limited because no data were available on ART adherence, viral resistance or therapy changes. Unsorted PBMC were profiled instead of sorted CD4+ and CD8+ T cells because pre-ART samples had limited cell numbers.

Sequencing of the TRB variable region was done with the immunoSEQ hsTCRB v3.0 assay at survey level resolution. The targeted TRB sequencing depth was about 35,000-55,000 T-cell genomes per sample. Pooled TRB libraries were sequenced on an Illumina MiSeq with a v3 150-cycle kit. As for the authors' bioinformatics: Repertoire analysis was performed in R inside a reproducible Nextflow workflow that covered QC, data transformation and analysis. LymphoSeq2, an R package for exploring AIRR-Seq data, was used to implement the custom analyses. After excluding a few samples that yielded fewer than 5000 total TRB sequences, 150 to 200 HIV repertoires remained for analysis. Of the approximately 190 retained HIV repertoires, about 60 were collected before and about 130 after ART initiation. Each repertoire was downsampled to 5000 TRB nucleotide sequences, and summary statistics were averaged across 100 downsampling iterations. TRB sequences were retained for analysis only if CDR3 regions of at least seven amino acids were present. Diversity was assessed using a clonality score derived from Shannon entropy and using the Gini coefficient. In the repertoire networks, any two of the top 5000 CDR3 amino acid sequences were linked whenever the two sequences differed by an edit distance of one. Antigen specificity groups and MHC restriction were predicted for TRB CDR3 amino acid sequences with GLIPH2. Known CMV, EBV, HIV or tissue antigen associations were flagged by matching CDR3 amino acid sequences against VDJdb and McPAS-TCR. Pre-ART, post-ART and control groups were compared with Wilcoxon signed-rank tests and Holm-Bonferroni correction. Drawn from immuneACCESS, this table holds only the in-frame rearrangements with V and J called that TCRdb kept. Clones are partly lost; checked studies trace under half to an unresolved V gene and leave the rest unexplained. The V and J calls and clone size were taken over from that table, and D and trimming were inferred from the DNA. This sample gives 30,000 to 40,000 clones in total; approximately 83% of them show up just once. The ten largest clones take up over 6.5% of the sample.

Recombination linked TRBV7-2 to TRBJ2-7, with 7 junctional bases fitting TRBD1. Sequencing used unsorted PBMCs, obtained 0.4 years before starting antiretroviral therapy. The TCR sequence derives from a man aged 18 to 29 with HIV. The DNA reads as follows: TGTGCCAGCAGCTTATGGGCACAGGGGCCGGGGGAGCAGTACTTC. It codes for CASSLWAQGPGEQYF.